This TCR beta chain comes out of a study of T cell responses to AZD1222 COVID-19 vaccine. Study results and caveats: Close to half of spike-specific TCRs reportedly recognize unmutated variant regions. Mostly white British, mostly female donors; authors suggested clonal diversity may be underestimated. Compared with day 0, the breadth and depth of the Spike-specific TCR repertoire rose significantly after two doses of AZD1222.

V gave up 3 bases and J gave up 0 bases, with 14 bases separating them. The CDR3 runs to 15 residues. The V gene's germline CDR1 is GTSNPN and CDR2 SVGIG (reference sequence). Regarding this clone: Its specificity is unknown.

Sequenced by immunoSEQ multiplex PCR; TCRdb stores in-frame clones only, minus some. The sample has 100,000 or so clones; 86% are singletons. The sequencing here drew on peripheral blood, taken on day 0 of AZD1222 vaccination. The TCR originated in an adult in good health. V usage is TRBV30 and J usage is TRBJ1-1; TRBD1 might be the D (5 bases). CDR3 nucleotide sequence: TGTGCCTGGAGCGGACTGGGGACCATGAACACTGAAGCTTTCTTT. Translation gives CAWSGLGTMNTEAFF.